This note documents a single TCR beta chain sequence. Its antigen is unknown. V was pared by 3 bases and J by 4 bases, with 6 bases of the junction left unmatched. Per germline, CDR1 DFQATT and CDR2 SNEGSKA (reference sequence). The CDR3 contains 16 residues. One entry per CDR3 protein results from TCRdb running MiXCR on the 5' RACE reads. The sample carries 300,000 or so distinct CDR3 sequences, roughly 9% recorded once. This sample was taken from a study of T cells after yellow fever vaccination. General observations from the study: Overlap between CD4 and CD8 compartments was detected for a small share of clonotypes.

V and J are TRBV20-1 and TRBJ2-1, with 13 positions matching TRBD2. The sequence came from a man younger than 35 who received the YFV17D yellow fever vaccine. Material: CD4+ T cells sorted from PBMCs, obtained 5 days after the yellow fever booster vaccination. CDR3 coding DNA: TGCAGTGCTAGCCCTAGACTAGCGGGGGGTTACAATGAGCAGTTCTTC. Its protein product is CSASPRLAGGYNEQFF.